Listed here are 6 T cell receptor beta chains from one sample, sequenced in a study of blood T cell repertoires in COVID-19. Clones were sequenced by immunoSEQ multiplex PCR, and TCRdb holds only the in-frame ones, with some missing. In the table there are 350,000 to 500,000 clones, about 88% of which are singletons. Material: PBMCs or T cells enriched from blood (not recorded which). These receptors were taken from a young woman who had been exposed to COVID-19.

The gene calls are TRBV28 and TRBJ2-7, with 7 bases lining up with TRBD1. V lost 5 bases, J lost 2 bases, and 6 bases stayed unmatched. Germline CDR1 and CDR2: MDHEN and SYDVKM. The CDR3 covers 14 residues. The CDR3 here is CASSIGGATYEQYF. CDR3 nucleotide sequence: TGTGCCAGCAGTATAGGGGGCGCGACCTACGAGCAGTACTTC.

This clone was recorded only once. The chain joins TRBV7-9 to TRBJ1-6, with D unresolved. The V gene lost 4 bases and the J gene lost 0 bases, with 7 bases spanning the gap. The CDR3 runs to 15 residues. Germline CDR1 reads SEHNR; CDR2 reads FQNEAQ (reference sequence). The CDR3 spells CASSYEGSYNSPLHF. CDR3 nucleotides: TGTGCCAGCAGCTACGAGGGCTCCTATAATTCACCCCTCCACTTT.

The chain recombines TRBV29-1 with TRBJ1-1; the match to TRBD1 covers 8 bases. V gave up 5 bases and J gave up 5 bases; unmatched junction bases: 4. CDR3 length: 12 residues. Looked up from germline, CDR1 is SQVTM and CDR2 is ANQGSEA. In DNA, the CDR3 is TGCAGCGTTTCAGGGGGCAATACTGAAGCTTTCTTT. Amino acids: CSVSGGNTEAFF.

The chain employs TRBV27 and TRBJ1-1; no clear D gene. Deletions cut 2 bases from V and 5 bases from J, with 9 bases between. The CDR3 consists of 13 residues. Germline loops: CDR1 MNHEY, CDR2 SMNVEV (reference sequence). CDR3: CASSLNRRTEAFF. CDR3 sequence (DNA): TGTGCCAGCAGTTTAAATAGGAGAACTGAAGCTTTCTTT.

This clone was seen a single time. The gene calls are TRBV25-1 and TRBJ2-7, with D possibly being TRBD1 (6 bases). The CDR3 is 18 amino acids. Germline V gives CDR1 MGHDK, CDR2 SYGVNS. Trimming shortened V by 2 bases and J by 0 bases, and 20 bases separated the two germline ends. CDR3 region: CASSERAGRRDNSYEQYF. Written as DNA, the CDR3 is TGTGCCAGCAGTGAAAGGGCTGGCCGCCGGGACAACTCCTACGAGCAGTACTTC.

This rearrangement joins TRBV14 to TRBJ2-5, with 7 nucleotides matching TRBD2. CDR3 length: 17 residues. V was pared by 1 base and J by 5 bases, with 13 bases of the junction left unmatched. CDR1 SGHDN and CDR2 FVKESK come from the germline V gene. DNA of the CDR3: TGTGCCAGCAGCCAAGGACTCGGCGGGGGTACTGGGGAGACCCAGTACTTC. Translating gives CASSQGLGGGTGETQYF.